This T cell receptor beta chain was profiled in a study of OX40 agonist ivuxolimab in advanced cancers. Peripheral blood came from all dose cohorts at three timepoints. Measured with immunoSEQ multiplex PCR; TCRdb has only the in-frame clones, and not every one. Of 25,000 to 30,000 clones in the sample, 80% to 85% were seen once. The CDR3 totals 14 residues. The V end lost 11 bases, the J end lost 5 bases, and 22 bases lay between the germline ends. Per germline, CDR1 MNHEY and CDR2 SMNVEV (reference sequence). The sample consisted of CD4+ or CD8+ T cells sorted from blood, taken in a trial of the OX40 agonist ivuxolimab. V is TRBV27 and J is TRBJ2-7; D uncertain. The clonotype originates from an adult with an advanced solid tumor such as melanoma, head and neck, liver or kidney cancer. The CDR3 coding sequence is TGTGCCTCAATCGGCCTTCCCCCTCACCACGAGCAGTACTTC. Translating gives CASIGLPPHHEQYF.